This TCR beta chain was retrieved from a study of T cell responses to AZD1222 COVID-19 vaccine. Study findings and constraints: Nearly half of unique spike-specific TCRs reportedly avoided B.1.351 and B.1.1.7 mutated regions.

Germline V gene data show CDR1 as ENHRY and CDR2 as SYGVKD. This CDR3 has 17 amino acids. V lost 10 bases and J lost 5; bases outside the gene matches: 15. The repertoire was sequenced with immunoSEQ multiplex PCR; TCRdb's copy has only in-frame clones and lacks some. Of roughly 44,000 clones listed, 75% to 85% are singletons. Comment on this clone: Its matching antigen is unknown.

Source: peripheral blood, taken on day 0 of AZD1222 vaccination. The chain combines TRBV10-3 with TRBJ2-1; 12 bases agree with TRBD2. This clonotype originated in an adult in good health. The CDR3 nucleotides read TGTGCCACCGACACTAGCGGGGGGCGGGGTATAAACAATGAGCAGTTCTTC. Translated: CATDTSGGRGINNEQFF.